Listed here are 27 T cell receptor beta chains from one sample, sequenced in a study of identical twins. One entry per CDR3 protein results from TCRdb running MiXCR on the 5' RACE reads. The table lists some 710,000 distinct CDR3 sequences, 6% to 6.5% of them singletons. Sequenced sample: naive T cells sorted from blood. Receptors were obtained from a man aged 18 to 30 in good health.

This clonotype was observed at least ten times. The chain links TRBV7-9 to TRBJ1-4; 8 bases are a match to TRBD1. The CDR3 runs to 15 residues. After removal of 5 bases from V and 8 bases from J, the junction contained 10 bases not matched to a gene. Germline CDR1 is SEHNR and CDR2 is FQNEAQ (reference sequence). CDR3 sequence: CASSPKDRAYEKLFF. The DNA for the CDR3 is TGTGCCAGCAGCCCAAAGGACAGGGCGTACGAAAAACTGTTTTTT.

The V call is TRBV19, the J call TRBJ2-2, with unresolved D. This CDR3 region has 13 residues. Trimming left V 5 bases short and J 8 bases short, with 12 bases between. Looked up from germline, CDR1 is LNHDA and CDR2 is SQIVND (reference sequence). The CDR3 reads CASSEWTVGELFF. The CDR3 nucleotides are TGTGCCAGTAGTGAGTGGACCGTTGGGGAGCTGTTTTTT.

The chain employs TRBV4-1 and TRBJ2-7, with 12 bases matching TRBD2. Looked up from germline, CDR1 is MGHRA and CDR2 is YSYEKL. The J segment lost 4 bases and the V segment lost 0 bases, leaving 7 bases of the junction unmatched. CDR3 length: 17 amino acids. Written as DNA, the CDR3 is TGCGCCAGCAGCCAAGACTATAGGACTAGCGGGAATTACGAGCAGTACGTC. This codes for CASSQDYRTSGNYEQYV.

This clonotype was counted at least ten times. The rearrangement links TRBV12-3 or TRBV12-4 to TRBJ2-5, with 10 positions matching TRBD2. Trimming cost V 7 bases and J 1 base; bases outside gene matches: 6. The CDR3 sequence is 15 residues long. The CDR3 DNA sequence: TGTGCCAGCACCCCTAGCGGGAGACCCCAAGAGACCCAGTACTTC. It codes for CASTPSGRPQETQYF.

A word on this clonotype: Just one base apart from a much larger clone, this may be a read error. The chain links TRBV29-1 to TRBJ2-1, with 11 bases aligning to TRBD2. Looked up from germline, CDR1 is SQVTM and CDR2 is ANQGSEA. The CDR3 has 15 residues. Germline trimming cut 8 bases from V and 7 bases from J; bases unmatched to any gene: 13. CDR3 sequence: CSSEWSSGRRNEQFF. The CDR3, as DNA: TGCAGCTCCGAATGGTCTAGCGGGAGGAGAAATGAGCAGTTCTTC.

This chain uses TRBV20-1 with TRBJ1-5; a weak D match, TRBD1 (6 bases). The CDR3 loop spans 15 amino acids. The germline V and J ends were trimmed by 3 bases and 0 bases, with 12 bases remaining between them. The V gene's germline CDR1 is DFQATT and CDR2 SNEGSKA (reference sequence). This chain's CDR3 is CSARDSLNSNQPQHF. The CDR3 DNA reads as TGCAGTGCTAGGGACAGCTTGAATAGCAATCAGCCCCAGCATTTT.

This clonotype showed up many times. V usage is TRBV7-9 and J usage is TRBJ1-1; weak D call: TRBD1 (5 bases). This CDR3 region has 14 residues. Germline values: CDR1 SEHNR, CDR2 FQNEAQ (reference sequence). V shed 1 base and J shed 4 bases, with 10 bases lying between them. CDR3 loop: CASSLGPGATEAFF. DNA for the CDR3: TGTGCCAGCAGCTTAGGTCCCGGGGCCACTGAAGCTTTCTTT.

In this sample, this clonotype turned up many times. V gene TRBV12-3 or TRBV12-4 combines with J gene TRBJ1-4; 8 bases are a match to TRBD1. There are 16 residues in the CDR3. With 3 bases clipped from V and 5 bases from J, the junction kept 8 bases outside the gene matches. For the CDR3, the DNA is TGTGCCAGCAGTTTGTCCAGACAGGGGTTAAATGAAAAACTGTTTTTT. It yields the protein CASSLSRQGLNEKLFF.

The table lists this clonotype with a few counts. CDR3 loop: CASSAAGGRANEQFF. CDR3 sequence (DNA): TGCGCCAGCAGTGCGGCGGGAGGGCGGGCGAATGAGCAGTTCTTC. V usage is TRBV10-1 and J usage is TRBJ2-1; 9 bases match TRBD2. Germline CDR1 and CDR2: WNHNN and SYGVQD (reference sequence). V shed 4 bases, J shed 7 bases, and the junction held 8 bases outside the gene matches. The CDR3 spans 15 residues.

This clonotype was recorded at least ten times. At one boundary the junction diverges from the germline segment, which might be a read error. V and J are TRBV27 and TRBJ2-1, with D unresolved. This CDR3 is built from 13 residues. The germline V gene encodes CDR1 MNHEY and CDR2 SMNVEV (reference sequence). The CDR3 is CASSLGQNNEQFF. The DNA of the CDR3 is TGCGCCAGCAGCTTGGGCCAGAACAATGAGCAGTTCTTC.

This clonotype was seen ten or more times. The CDR3 nucleotides are TGTGCCACCGCCGGGACTAGCGGGAGTAATGAGCAGTTCTTC. Protein: CATAGTSGSNEQFF. The chain employs TRBV10-3 and TRBJ2-1; 14 bases are shared with TRBD2. Per the germline V gene, CDR1 is ENHRY and CDR2 is SYGVKD. This CDR3 is 14 amino acids long. V shed 10 bases, J shed 7 bases, and the junction held 6 bases outside the gene matches.

This rearrangement joins TRBV7-8 to TRBJ2-3, with D perhaps given as TRBD1 or TRBD2 (5 bases each). Germline V gives CDR1 SGHVS, CDR2 FQNEAQ. The V end lost 5 bases, the J end lost 5 bases, and 20 bases lay between the germline ends. The CDR3 length is 16 residues. CDR3 coding DNA: TGTGCCAGCAGCCCAGGAGGTGCCCGGGACGGAGATACGCAGTATTTT. Its protein product is CASSPGGARDGDTQYF.

This clonotype has at least ten counts. The V gene is TRBV15, the J gene TRBJ1-5, with D tentatively TRBD1 (5 bases). In germline, CDR1 is LNHNV, CDR2 YYDKDF (reference sequence). The germline V and J ends were trimmed by 3 bases and 6 bases, with 6 bases remaining between them. This CDR3 is built from 12 residues. CDR3 in amino acids: CATSRGLQPQHF. CDR3 sequence (DNA): TGTGCCACCAGCAGGGGGCTTCAGCCCCAGCATTTT. Full variable domain (outside the CDR3, taken from reference TRBV15 and TRBJ1-5): DAMVIQNPRYQVTQFGKPVTLSCSQTLNHNVMYWYQQKSSQAPKLLFHYYDKDFNNEADTPDNFQSRRPNTSFCFLDIRSPGLGDTAMYLCATSRGLQPQHFGDGTRLSIL.

This clonotype was observed many times. CDR3 in amino acids: CAISEAKSRETSYEQYF. CDR3 bases: TGTGCCATCAGTGAGGCGAAAAGCAGGGAGACCTCCTACGAGCAGTACTTC. The chain is built from TRBV10-3 and TRBJ2-7; either TRBD1 or TRBD2 may supply D (5 bases each). Germline CDR1 reads ENHRY; CDR2 reads SYGVKD. CDR3 size: 17 residues. V was shortened by 2 bases and J by 0 bases, with 17 bases between the two germline ends.

This clonotype showed up many times. The J gene is TRBJ2-1, the V gene TRBV3-1, with TRBD2 identical over 13 bases. CDR3 length: 21 residues. The germline CDR1 and CDR2 sequences are LGHDT and YNNKEL (reference sequence). J gave up 4 bases and V 4 bases, and 19 bases lay outside the gene matches. The CDR3 sequence: CASSPTLLLAGGKDRYNEQFF. The CDR3 DNA sequence: TGTGCCAGCAGCCCCACACTCTTACTAGCGGGAGGGAAAGACAGGTACAATGAGCAGTTCTTC.

This clonotype came up many times. V and J are TRBV21-1 and TRBJ2-7. TRBV21-1 is designated a pseudogene. The length of the CDR3 is 12 residues. The chain's CDR3 is CASTRGLYEQYV. In DNA form, the CDR3 reads TGTGCCAGCACCCGGGGGCTCTACGAGCAGTACGTC.

In this sample, this clonotype turned up a few times. V is TRBV5-1 and J is TRBJ2-6, with unresolved D. This CDR3 has 11 amino acids. Trimming stripped 4 bases from V and 15 bases from J, with 11 bases between. Germline V gives CDR1 SGHRS, CDR2 YFSETQ. The CDR3 nucleotides are TGCGCCAGCAGCCCCGGACGGAGCCTGACTTTC. This gives the protein CASSPGRSLTF.

This clonotype occurred a few times. The chain links TRBV6-5 to TRBJ2-1; TRBD2 agrees at 14 bases. Losses at the gene ends were 2 bases for V and 7 bases for J; bases not matched to a gene: 1. CDR1 and CDR2 from the germline V gene are MNHEY and SVGAGI. The CDR3 consists of 15 residues. Here the CDR3 DNA reads TGTGCCAGCAGTTACGGGACTAGCGGGGGAAATGAGCAGTTCTTC. The encoded protein is CASSYGTSGGNEQFF.

This clonotype was seen ten or more times. The chain is built from TRBV29-1 and TRBJ2-1, with D perhaps matching TRBD2 (6 bases). Trimming cost V 4 bases and J 8 bases, with 12 bases left between them. Germline CDR1 is SQVTM and CDR2 is ANQGSEA. The CDR3 loop spans 12 amino acids. The CDR3: CSVGWEDDEQFF. In DNA form, the CDR3 reads TGCAGCGTTGGGTGGGAGGACGATGAGCAGTTCTTC.

This clonotype appeared many times. The CDR3 DNA is TGTGCCAGCAGCTTAGCGGGAGTCAGCAATGAGCAGTTCTTC. Protein product: CASSLAGVSNEQFF. The chain uses TRBV7-9 and TRBJ2-1; D is perhaps TRBD2 (5 bases). V was pared by 0 bases and J by 6 bases, with 9 bases between. Germline V gives CDR1 SEHNR, CDR2 FQNEAQ (reference sequence). The CDR3 spans 14 residues.

This clonotype was seen a few times. This chain uses TRBV2 with TRBJ2-3; D is undetermined. The CDR3 contains 16 residues. Trimming took 6 bases from V and 0 from J, leaving 16 bases between them. Germline V gene data show CDR1 as SNHLY and CDR2 as FYNNEI. CDR3 bases: TGTGCCAGCAGACCATACCCGGCGCCTAGCACAGATACGCAGTATTTT. Encoded protein: CASRPYPAPSTDTQYF.

This clonotype has at least ten counts. This rearrangement joins TRBV30 to TRBJ2-1, with 10 bases matching TRBD1. The CDR3 runs 14 residues. Germline V gives CDR1 GTSNPN, CDR2 SVGIG (reference sequence). Trimming removed 3 bases from V and 9 bases from J; junction bases left unmatched: 8. Written as DNA, the CDR3 is TGTGCCTGGAGCGCGGGACAGGGGTCCGGTGAGCAGTTCTTC. Encoded protein: CAWSAGQGSGEQFF.

V gene TRBV5-1 combines with J gene TRBJ1-1; D remains unclear. The V gene's germline CDR1 is SGHRS and CDR2 YFSETQ. The germline V and J ends were trimmed by 2 bases and 1 base, with 12 bases remaining between them. The CDR3 is 15 amino acids. The CDR3 loop is CASSLITLENTEAFF. As DNA, the CDR3 is TGCGCCAGCAGCTTAATTACCCTTGAGAACACTGAAGCTTTCTTT.

This clonotype was found many times. The rearrangement uses TRBV29-1 and TRBJ2-7; D is undetermined. Germline V lookup: CDR1 SQVTM, CDR2 ANQGSEA. The CDR3 is 12 amino acids. Between the trimmed V and J ends, which lost 4 bases and 2 bases, there was a span of 9 bases. The CDR3 protein is CSVVQRTYEQYF. Written as DNA, the CDR3 is TGCAGCGTTGTTCAGCGAACCTACGAGCAGTACTTC.

CDR3 DNA sequence: TGTGCCAGCAGGTCAGGACAGGGAGTTCAGCGGGAGGGCTGGAATACGCAGTATTTT. Translating it yields CASRSGQGVQREGWNTQYF. The V gene is TRBV5-6, the J gene TRBJ2-3, with 10 bases aligning to TRBD2. The CDR3 has 19 amino acids. Germline V lookup: CDR1 SGHDT, CDR2 YYEEEE. The junction had 22 bases not matched to a gene; V was cut back by 5 bases and J by 7 bases.

This clonotype was observed at least ten times. The rearrangement links TRBV27 to TRBJ2-6, with no clear D. The germline CDR1 and CDR2 sequences are MNHEY and SMNVEV (reference sequence). The V end lost 4 bases, the J end lost 2 bases, and 12 bases lay between the germline ends. This CDR3 comprises 16 residues. The CDR3 DNA follows: TGTGCCAGCAGTTATATCCTAGAGACTGGGGCCAACGTCCTGACTTTC. Encoded protein: CASSYILETGANVLTF.

In its sample, this clonotype was seen many times. The CDR3 here is CASSYSRQTSTGELFF. The CDR3 DNA follows: TGTGCCAGCAGTTACTCCCGACAGACCTCCACCGGGGAGCTGTTTTTT. The V gene is TRBV6-5, the J gene TRBJ2-2, with a weak D call TRBD1 (5 bases). V lost 0 bases and J 4 bases, leaving 12 bases between the germline ends. The CDR3 has 16 amino acids. Germline lookup yields CDR1 MNHEY and CDR2 SVGAGI.